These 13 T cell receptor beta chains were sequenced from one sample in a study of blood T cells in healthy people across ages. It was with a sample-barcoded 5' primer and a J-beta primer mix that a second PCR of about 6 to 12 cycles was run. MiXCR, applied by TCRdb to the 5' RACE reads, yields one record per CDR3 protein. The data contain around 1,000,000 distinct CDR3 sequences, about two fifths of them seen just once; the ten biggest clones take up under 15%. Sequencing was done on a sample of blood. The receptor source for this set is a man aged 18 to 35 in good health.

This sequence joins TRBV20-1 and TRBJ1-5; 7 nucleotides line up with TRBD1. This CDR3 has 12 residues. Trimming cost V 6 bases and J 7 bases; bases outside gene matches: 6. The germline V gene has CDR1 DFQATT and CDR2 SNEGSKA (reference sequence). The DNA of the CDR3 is TGCAGTGCAGAAACAGGGGTACAGCCCCAGCATTTT. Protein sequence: CSAETGVQPQHF.

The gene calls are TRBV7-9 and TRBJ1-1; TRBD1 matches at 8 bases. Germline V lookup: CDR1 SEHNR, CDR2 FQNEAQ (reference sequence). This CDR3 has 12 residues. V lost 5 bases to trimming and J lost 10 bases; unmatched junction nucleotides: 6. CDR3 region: CASSRQGNAAFF. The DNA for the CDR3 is TGTGCCAGCAGCCGACAGGGGAACGCAGCTTTCTTT.

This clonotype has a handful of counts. CDR3 in amino acids: CASSWRGGYEQYF. The CDR3 DNA reads TGTGCCAGCAGTTGGAGGGGGGGCTACGAGCAGTACTTC. The rearrangement uses TRBV27 and TRBJ2-7, with a weak D call TRBD2 (7 bases). CDR3 length: 13 amino acids. Germline loops: CDR1 MNHEY, CDR2 SMNVEV (reference sequence). V was clipped by 4 bases and J by 3 bases, with 10 bases between them.

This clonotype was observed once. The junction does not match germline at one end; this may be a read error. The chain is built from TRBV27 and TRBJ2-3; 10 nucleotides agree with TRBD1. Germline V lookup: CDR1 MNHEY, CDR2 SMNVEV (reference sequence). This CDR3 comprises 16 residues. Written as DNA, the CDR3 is TGTGCCTGCAGCGACCTAGACAGGGGGCAGGGAGATACGCAGTATTTT. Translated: CACSDLDRGQGDTQYF.

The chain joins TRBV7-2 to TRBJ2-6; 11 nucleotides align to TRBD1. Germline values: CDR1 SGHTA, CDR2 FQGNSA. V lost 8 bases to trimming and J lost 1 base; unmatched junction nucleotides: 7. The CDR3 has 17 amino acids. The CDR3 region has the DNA TGTGCCAGCTCAAGGACAGGGGGCATTTCTGGGGCCAACGTCCTGACTTTC. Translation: CASSRTGGISGANVLTF.

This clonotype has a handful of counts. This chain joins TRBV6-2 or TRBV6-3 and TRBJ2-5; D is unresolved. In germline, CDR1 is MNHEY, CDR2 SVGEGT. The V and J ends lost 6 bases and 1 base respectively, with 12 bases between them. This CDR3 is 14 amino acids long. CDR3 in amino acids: CASSGSWGQETQYF. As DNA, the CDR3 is TGTGCCAGCAGCGGTAGCTGGGGCCAAGAGACCCAGTACTTC.

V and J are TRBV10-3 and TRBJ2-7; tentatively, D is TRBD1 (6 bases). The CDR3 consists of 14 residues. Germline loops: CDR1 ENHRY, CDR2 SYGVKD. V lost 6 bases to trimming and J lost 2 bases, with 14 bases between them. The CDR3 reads CAIRRGRGPYEQYF. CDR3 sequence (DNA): TGTGCCATCAGACGAGGCAGGGGACCCTACGAGCAGTACTTC.

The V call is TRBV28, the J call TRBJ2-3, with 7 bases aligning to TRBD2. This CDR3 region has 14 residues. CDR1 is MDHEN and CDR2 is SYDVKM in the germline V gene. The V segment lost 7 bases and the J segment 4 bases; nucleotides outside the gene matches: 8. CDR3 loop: CASTDYGGADTQYF. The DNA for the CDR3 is TGTGCCAGCACTGACTATGGGGGGGCAGATACGCAGTATTTT. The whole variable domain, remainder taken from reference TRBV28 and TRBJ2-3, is DVKVTQSSRYLVKRTGEKVFLECVQDMDHENMFWYRQDPGLGLRLIYFSYDVKMKEKGDIPEGYSVSREKKERFSLILESASTNQTSMYLCASTDYGGADTQYFGPGTRLTVL.

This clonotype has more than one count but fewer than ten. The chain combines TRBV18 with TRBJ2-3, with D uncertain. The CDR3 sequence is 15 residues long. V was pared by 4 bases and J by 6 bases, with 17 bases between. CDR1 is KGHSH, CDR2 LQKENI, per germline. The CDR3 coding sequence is TGTGCCAGCTCACGCTACAGCCCAACGGCGGATACGCAGTATTTT. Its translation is CASSRYSPTADTQYF.

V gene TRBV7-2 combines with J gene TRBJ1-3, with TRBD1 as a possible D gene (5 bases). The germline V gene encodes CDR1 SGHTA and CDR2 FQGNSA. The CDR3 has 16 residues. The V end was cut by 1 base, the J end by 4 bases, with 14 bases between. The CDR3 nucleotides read TGTGCCAGCAGCTTAGTCTTCGGCAGGGCCGGAAACACCATATATTTT. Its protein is CASSLVFGRAGNTIYF.

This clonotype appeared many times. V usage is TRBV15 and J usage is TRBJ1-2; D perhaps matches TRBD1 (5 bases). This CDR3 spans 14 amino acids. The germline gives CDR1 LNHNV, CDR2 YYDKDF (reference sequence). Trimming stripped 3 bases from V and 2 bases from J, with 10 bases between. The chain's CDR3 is CATSRPGTNYGYTF. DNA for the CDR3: TGTGCCACCAGCAGGCCAGGGACGAACTATGGCTACACCTTC.

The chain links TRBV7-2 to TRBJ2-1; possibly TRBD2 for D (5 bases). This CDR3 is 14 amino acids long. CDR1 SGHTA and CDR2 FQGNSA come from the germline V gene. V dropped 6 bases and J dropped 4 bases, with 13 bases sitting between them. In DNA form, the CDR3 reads TGTGCCAGCAGACGGCTAGCAGATTACAATGAGCAGTTCTTC. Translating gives CASRRLADYNEQFF.

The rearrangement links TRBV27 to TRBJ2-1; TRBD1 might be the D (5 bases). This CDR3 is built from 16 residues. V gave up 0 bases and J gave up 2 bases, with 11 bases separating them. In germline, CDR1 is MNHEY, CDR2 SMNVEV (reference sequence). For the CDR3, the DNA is TGTGCCAGCAGTTTATCGTCGGCCAGGGCCTACAATGAGCAGTTCTTC. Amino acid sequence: CASSLSSARAYNEQFF.